This TCR beta chain comes out of a study of T cell repertoires in cytomegalovirus infection. MiXCR, applied by TCRdb to the reads, yields one record per CDR3 protein. Among 300,000 or so distinct CDR3 sequences listed, just under 25% were seen once. This clonotype showed up many times. The antigen is undetermined. The specimen was cultured PBMCs, collected from culture after CMV antigen stimulation. This TCR was recovered from a human donor in good health (CMV status not recorded). Some clones in this sample may be carry-over from other donors' samples.

CDR3 amino acids: CASSLGQGNTIYF. CDR3 nucleotides: TGTGCCAGCAGCTTAGGACAGGGAAACACCATATATTTT. The chain combines TRBV7-2 with TRBJ1-3, with D perhaps TRBD1 (5 bases). Germline V gene sequence: CDR1 SGHTA, CDR2 FQGNSA. Trimming stripped 1 base from V and 4 bases from J, with 5 bases between. The length of the CDR3 is 13 residues.